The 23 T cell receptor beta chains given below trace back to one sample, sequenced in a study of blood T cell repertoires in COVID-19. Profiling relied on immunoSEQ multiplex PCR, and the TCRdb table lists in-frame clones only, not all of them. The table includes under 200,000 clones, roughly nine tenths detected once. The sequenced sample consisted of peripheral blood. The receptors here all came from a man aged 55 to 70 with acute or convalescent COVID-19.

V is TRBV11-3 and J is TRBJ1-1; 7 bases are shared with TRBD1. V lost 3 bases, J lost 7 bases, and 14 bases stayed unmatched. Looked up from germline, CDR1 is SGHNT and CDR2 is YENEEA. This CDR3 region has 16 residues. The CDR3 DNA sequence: TGTGCCAGCAGCTTCTTGGCTACAGGGGTGGTACGTGAAGCTTTCTTT. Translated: CASSFLATGVVREAFF.

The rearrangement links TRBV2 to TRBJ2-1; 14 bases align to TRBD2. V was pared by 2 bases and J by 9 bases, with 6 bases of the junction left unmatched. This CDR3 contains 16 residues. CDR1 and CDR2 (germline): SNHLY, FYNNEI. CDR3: CASSENVGLAGGEQFF. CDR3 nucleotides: TGTGCCAGCAGTGAAAATGTCGGACTAGCGGGGGGTGAGCAGTTCTTC.

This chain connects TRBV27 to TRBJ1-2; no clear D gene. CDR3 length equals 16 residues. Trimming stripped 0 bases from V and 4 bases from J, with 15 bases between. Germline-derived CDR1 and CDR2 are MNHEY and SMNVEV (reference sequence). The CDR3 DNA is TGTGCCAGCAGTTTATCGTGGAGACGAGACGGCTATGGCTACACCTTC. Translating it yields CASSLSWRRDGYGYTF.

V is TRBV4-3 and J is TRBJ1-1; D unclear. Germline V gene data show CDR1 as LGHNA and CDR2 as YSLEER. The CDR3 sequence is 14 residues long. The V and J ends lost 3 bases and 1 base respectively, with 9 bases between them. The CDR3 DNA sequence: TGCGCCAGCAGCCACTATACAGAGAACACTGAAGCTTTCTTT. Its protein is CASSHYTENTEAFF.

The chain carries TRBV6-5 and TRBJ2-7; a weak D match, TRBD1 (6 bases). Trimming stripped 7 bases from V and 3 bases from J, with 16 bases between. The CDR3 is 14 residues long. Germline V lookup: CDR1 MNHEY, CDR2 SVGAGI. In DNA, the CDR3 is TGTGCCAGCAACCCTGATGGGGGCAACTACGAGCAGTACTTC. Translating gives CASNPDGGNYEQYF.

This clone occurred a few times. This CDR3 is CASSRRDNYEQYF. DNA of the CDR3: TGTGCCAGCAGCCGCCGGGATAACTACGAGCAGTACTTC. V and J are TRBV14 and TRBJ2-7; tentatively, D is TRBD2 (5 bases). The CDR3 is made up of 13 amino acids. CDR1 and CDR2 (germline): SGHDN, FVKESK. The V and J ends lost 4 bases and 3 bases respectively, with 10 bases between them.

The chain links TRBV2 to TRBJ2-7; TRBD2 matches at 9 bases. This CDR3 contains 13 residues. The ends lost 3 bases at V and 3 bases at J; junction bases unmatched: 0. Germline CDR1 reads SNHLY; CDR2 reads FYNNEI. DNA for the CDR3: TGTGCCAGCAGTGATAGCGGGGGCTACGAGCAGTACGTC. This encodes CASSDSGGYEQYV.

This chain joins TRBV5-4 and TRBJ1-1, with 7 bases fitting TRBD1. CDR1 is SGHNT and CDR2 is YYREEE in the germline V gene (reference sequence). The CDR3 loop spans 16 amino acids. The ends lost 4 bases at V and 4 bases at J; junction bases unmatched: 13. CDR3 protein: CASSPDRASGVTEAFF. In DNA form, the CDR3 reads TGTGCCAGCAGCCCAGACAGGGCCTCGGGGGTCACTGAAGCTTTCTTT.

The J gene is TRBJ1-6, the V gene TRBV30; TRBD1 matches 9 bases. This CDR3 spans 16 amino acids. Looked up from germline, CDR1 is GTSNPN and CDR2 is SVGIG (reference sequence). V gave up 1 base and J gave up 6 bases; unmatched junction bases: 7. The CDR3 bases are TGTGCCTGGAGTGGTCTTACAGGGGGCTTTAATTCACCCCTCCACTTT. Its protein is CAWSGLTGGFNSPLHF.

The chain's CDR3 is CASSIAGTGRNIQYF. The DNA of the CDR3 is TGTGCCAGTAGTATAGCCGGGACAGGGAGAAACATTCAGTACTTC. This chain uses TRBV19 with TRBJ2-4; 9 bases line up with TRBD1. V lost 1 base and J lost 6; bases outside the gene matches: 4. The CDR3 length is 15 residues. Germline loops: CDR1 LNHDA, CDR2 SQIVND (reference sequence).

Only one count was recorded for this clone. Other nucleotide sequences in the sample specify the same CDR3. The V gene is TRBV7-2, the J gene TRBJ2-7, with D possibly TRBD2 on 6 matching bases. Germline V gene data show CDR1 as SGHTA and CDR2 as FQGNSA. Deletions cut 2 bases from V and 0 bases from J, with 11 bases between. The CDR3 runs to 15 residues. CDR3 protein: CASSLSGGVSYEQYF. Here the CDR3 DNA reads TGTGCCAGCAGCTTAAGTGGCGGGGTCTCCTACGAGCAGTACTTC.

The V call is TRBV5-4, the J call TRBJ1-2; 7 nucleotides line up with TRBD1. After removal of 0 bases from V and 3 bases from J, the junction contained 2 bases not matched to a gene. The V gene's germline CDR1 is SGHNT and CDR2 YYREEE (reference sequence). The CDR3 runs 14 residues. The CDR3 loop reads CASSLDGTDYGYTF. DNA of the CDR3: TGTGCCAGCAGCTTGGACGGGACAGACTATGGCTACACCTTC. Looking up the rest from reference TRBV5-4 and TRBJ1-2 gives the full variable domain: ETGVTQSPTHLIKTRGQQVTLRCSSQSGHNTVSWYQQALGQGPQFIFQYYREEENGRGNFPPRFSGLQFPNYSSELNVNALELDDSALYLCASSLDGTDYGYTFGSGTRLTVV.

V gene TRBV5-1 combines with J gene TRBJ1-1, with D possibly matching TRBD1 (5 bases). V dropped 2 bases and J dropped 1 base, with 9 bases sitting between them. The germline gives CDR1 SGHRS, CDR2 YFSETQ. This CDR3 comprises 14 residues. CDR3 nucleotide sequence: TGCGCCAGCAGCTTAACAGGCCAGAACACTGAAGCTTTCTTT. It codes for CASSLTGQNTEAFF.

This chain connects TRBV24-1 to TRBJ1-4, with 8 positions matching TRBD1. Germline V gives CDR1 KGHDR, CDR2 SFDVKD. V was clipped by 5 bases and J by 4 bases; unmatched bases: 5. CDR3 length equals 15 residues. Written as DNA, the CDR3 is TGTGCCACCAGTGTTGGACAGGGCGTTAATGAAAAACTGTTTTTT. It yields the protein CATSVGQGVNEKLFF.

The CDR3 nucleotides read TGTGCCAGCAGCCCATACGGAACAGGTTGGGGCACTGAAGCTTTCTTT. Protein: CASSPYGTGWGTEAFF. The J gene is TRBJ1-1, the V gene TRBV7-2; possibly TRBD1 for D (5 bases). Germline V gene data show CDR1 as SGHTA and CDR2 as FQGNSA. V was cut by 5 bases and J by 4 bases, with 20 bases left in between. This CDR3 has 16 amino acids.

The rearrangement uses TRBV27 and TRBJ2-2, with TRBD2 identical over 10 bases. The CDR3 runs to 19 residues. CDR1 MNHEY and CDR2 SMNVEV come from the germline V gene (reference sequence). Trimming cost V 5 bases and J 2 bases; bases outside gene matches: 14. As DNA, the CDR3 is TGTGCCAGCAGTCCCTCCACTACTCTAGCGGGGGTTAACACCGGGGAGCTGTTTTTT. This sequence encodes CASSPSTTLAGVNTGELFF.

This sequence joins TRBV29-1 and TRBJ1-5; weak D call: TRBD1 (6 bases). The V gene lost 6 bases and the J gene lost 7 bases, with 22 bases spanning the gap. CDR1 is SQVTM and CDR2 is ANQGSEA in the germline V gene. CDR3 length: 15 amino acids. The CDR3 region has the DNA TGCAGCGTCAAATTGGACAGTTCGGAAAGCCAGCCCCAGCATTTT. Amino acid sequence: CSVKLDSSESQPQHF. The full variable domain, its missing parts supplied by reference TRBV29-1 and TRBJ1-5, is SAVISQKPSRDICQRGTSLTIQCQVDSQVTMMFWYRQQPGQSLTLIATANQGSEATYESGFVIDKFPISRPNLTFSTLTVSNMSPEDSSIYLCSVKLDSSESQPQHFGDGTRLSIL.

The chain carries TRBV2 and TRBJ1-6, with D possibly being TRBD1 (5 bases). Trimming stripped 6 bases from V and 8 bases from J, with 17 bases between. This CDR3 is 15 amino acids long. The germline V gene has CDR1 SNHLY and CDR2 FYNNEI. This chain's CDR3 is CASRKGSGTDSPLHF. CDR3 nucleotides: TGTGCCAGCAGGAAGGGGTCCGGCACCGATTCACCCCTCCACTTT.

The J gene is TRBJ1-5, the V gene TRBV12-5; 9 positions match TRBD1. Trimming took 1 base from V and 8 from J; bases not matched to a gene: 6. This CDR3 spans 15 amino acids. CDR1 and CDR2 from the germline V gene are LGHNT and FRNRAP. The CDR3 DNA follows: TGTGCTAGTGGTTTGGACAGGGACAGGGTTAAGCCCCAGCATTTT. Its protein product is CASGLDRDRVKPQHF.

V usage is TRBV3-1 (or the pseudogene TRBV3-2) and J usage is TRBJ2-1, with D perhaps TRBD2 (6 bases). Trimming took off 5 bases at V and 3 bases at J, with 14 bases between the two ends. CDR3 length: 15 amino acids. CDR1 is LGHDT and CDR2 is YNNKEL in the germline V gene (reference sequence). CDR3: CASSFGGLYYNEQFF. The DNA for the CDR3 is TGTGCCAGCAGCTTCGGAGGGCTCTACTACAATGAGCAGTTCTTC.

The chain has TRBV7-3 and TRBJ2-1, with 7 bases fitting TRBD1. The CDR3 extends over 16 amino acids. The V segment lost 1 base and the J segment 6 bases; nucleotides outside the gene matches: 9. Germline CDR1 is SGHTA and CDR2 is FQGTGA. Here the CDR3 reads CASSLIKGAVINEQFF. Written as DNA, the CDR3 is TGTGCCAGCAGCTTAATTAAGGGGGCCGTAATCAATGAGCAGTTCTTC.

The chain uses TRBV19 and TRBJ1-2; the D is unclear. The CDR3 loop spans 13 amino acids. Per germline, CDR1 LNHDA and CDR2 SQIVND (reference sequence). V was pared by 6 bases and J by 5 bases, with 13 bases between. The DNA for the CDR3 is TGTGCCAGTAGGCTGAACGAGTTGTATGGCTACACCTTC. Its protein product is CASRLNELYGYTF.

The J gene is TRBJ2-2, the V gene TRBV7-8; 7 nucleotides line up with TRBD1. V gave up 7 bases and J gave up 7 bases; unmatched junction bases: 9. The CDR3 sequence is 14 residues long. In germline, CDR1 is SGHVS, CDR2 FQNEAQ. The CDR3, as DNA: TGTGCCAGCAACCCCGACAGGGCAAGCGGGGAGCTGTTTTTT. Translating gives CASNPDRASGELFF.